There are many counts of the clone carrying this T cell receptor (beta chain). Its antigen is as yet unknown. The data stem from a study of T cells in Graves' hyperthyroidism and ophthalmopathy. Study-wide background: Peripheral blood was secured at the point of initial diagnosis, before any treatment.

Study conclusions and caveats: Ophthalmopathy and stable hyperthyroidism were separated by a 13 V-J model.

TCR beta CDR3 sequences were amplified from RNA transcripts. Using the HTBI primer set, a first-round RT-PCR was run on the TCR CDR3. TCRdb used MiXCR to reprocess the multiplex PCR reads, holding one entry per CDR3 protein. The repertoire holds tens of thousands of distinct CDR3 sequences, with roughly 50% as singletons. The receptor comes from a woman aged 60 to 75 with Graves' ophthalmopathy. Sequenced material: blood.

CDR3 sequence reads: CASSESRGSYEQYF. The CDR3 DNA sequence: TGTGCCAGCAGTGAATCCCGTGGCTCCTACGAGCAGTACTTC. The rearrangement uses TRBV2 and TRBJ2-7; the D is unclear. The germline V gene encodes CDR1 SNHLY and CDR2 FYNNEI. Trimming cost V 2 bases and J 0 bases, with 8 bases left between them. The length of the CDR3 is 14 residues. The complete variable domain, with remaining parts taken from reference TRBV2 and TRBJ2-7, reads EPEVTQTPSHQVTQMGQEVILRCVPISNHLYFYWYRQILGQKVEFLVSFYNNEISEKSEIFDDQFSVERPDGSNFTLKIRSTKLEDSAMYFCASSESRGSYEQYFGPGTRLTVT.